A selection of T cell receptor beta chains follows, all from one sample in a study of shared clonotypes between healthy human individuals. Using immunoSEQ multiplex PCR, the repertoire was profiled, and TCRdb retains in-frame clones only, with some absent. The sample holds about 600,000 clones, more than 95% seen once. Sequenced input: naive CD4+ T cells sorted from blood. These receptors all stem from a woman in her 30s in good health. CDR3s include the opening cysteine and the closing phenylalanine or tryptophan. A D gene is named only where the DNA matches it firmly. Where a row states a size, it is once, few, many or the class of an expanded clone; other rows omit it.

v_call	j_call	d_call	clone_size	cdr3_nt	cdr3_aa
TRBV5-1	TRBJ2-2	NA	NA	TGCGCCAGCAGCTTGGCCCCGGCGGGGGCGGACACCGGGGAGCTGTTTTTT	CASSLAPAGADTGELFF
TRBV28	TRBJ2-1	TRBD2	NA	TGTGCCAGCAGTCTGGGGGGACTAGCGGAGATCTACAATGAGCAGTTCTTC	CASSLGGLAEIYNEQFF
TRBV5-1	TRBJ1-2	TRBD1	NA	TGCGCCAGCAGCTTGGACAGGGGGCCCAATACCTATGGCTACACCTTC	CASSLDRGPNTYGYTF
TRBV11-3	TRBJ2-1	TRBD2	NA	TGTGCCAGCAGCTTAGGACTAGCGGGAGTTGATGAGCAGTTCTTC	CASSLGLAGVDEQFF
TRBV2	TRBJ1-5	NA	NA	TGTGCCAGCAGTGTACAGGGTGGGGATCAGCCCCAGCATTTT	CASSVQGGDQPQHF
TRBV29-1	TRBJ2-7	NA	NA	TGCAGCGTCCGGGCCCCTCCCCACGAGCAGTACTTC	CSVRAPPHEQYF
TRBV30	TRBJ2-1	NA	NA	TGTGCCTGGAGTATCAGTTGGAATGAGCAGTTCTTC	CAWSISWNEQFF
TRBV5-1	TRBJ2-7	TRBD2	NA	TGCGCCAGCAGCTTGAGGACTAGCGGGAGAATAGAGCAGTACTTC	CASSLRTSGRIEQYF
TRBV5-4	TRBJ2-1	TRBD2	NA	TGTGCCATCTGGGAGCGGGGGTCCTACAATGAGCAGTTCTTC	CAIWERGSYNEQFF
TRBV7-8	TRBJ2-7	TRBD1	NA	TGTGCCAGCAGCAAGACAGGGTTAGACGAGCAGTACTTC	CASSKTGLDEQYF
TRBV28	TRBJ2-3	TRBD2	NA	TGTGCCAGCAGTGCAATCCTAGCGGGAGGGCCCACAGATACGCAGTATTTT	CASSAILAGGPTDTQYF
TRBV27	TRBJ2-1	TRBD2	NA	TGTGCCAGCAGTCCTGGACTAGCGGGAGTCAATGAGCAGTTCTTC	CASSPGLAGVNEQFF
TRBV2	TRBJ1-4	TRBD1	NA	TGTGCCAGCAGGGGGGACAGGGGGTTGGAACTGTTTTTT	CASRGDRGLELFF
TRBV5-6	TRBJ1-3	NA	once	TGTGCCAGCAGCTTGCGGGGGGCTAAGGACACCATATATTTT	CASSLRGAKDTIYF
TRBV6-5	TRBJ2-7	TRBD1	NA	TGTGCCAGCAGTTATGGGACAGGGGACCGCTACGAGCAGTACTTC	CASSYGTGDRYEQYF
TRBV28	TRBJ1-3	NA	NA	TGTGCCAGCAGTTTTTACTCTGGAAACACCATATATTTT	CASSFYSGNTIYF
TRBV14	TRBJ2-5	NA	NA	TGTGCCAGCAGCCCCCGTTTGGGGAACCAAGAGACCCAGTACTTC	CASSPRLGNQETQYF
TRBV19	TRBJ2-7	NA	few	TGTGCCAGTAGTAACAGCCAAACCTACGAGCAGTACTTC	CASSNSQTYEQYF
TRBV28	TRBJ1-5	NA	NA	TGTGCCAGCAGTTTGGGATATCAGCCCCAGCATTTT	CASSLGYQPQHF
TRBV4-1	TRBJ2-4	NA	NA	TGCGCCAGCAGCCAAGAGGGTTCTAGCGAGATAGCCAAAAACATTCAGTACTTC	CASSQEGSSEIAKNIQYF
TRBV27	TRBJ1-5	TRBD1	NA	TGTGCCAGCGGGACAGGGGGAGTTAGCAATCAGCCCCAGCATTTT	CASGTGGVSNQPQHF
TRBV7-3	TRBJ1-1	NA	NA	TGTGCCAGCAGCTCGACGATGAACACTGAAGCTTTCTTT	CASSSTMNTEAFF
TRBV2	TRBJ2-6	NA	NA	TGTGCCAGCAAAGCGGTATCTGGGGCCAACGTCCTGACTTTC	CASKAVSGANVLTF
TRBV5-4	TRBJ2-7	NA	NA	TGTGCCAGCAGCGGCCTTGAGAATGAGCAGTACTTC	CASSGLENEQYF
TRBV28	TRBJ1-5	NA	NA	TGTGCCAGCAGTTTCAGGGATCCCATGCGGCCCCAGCATTTT	CASSFRDPMRPQHF
TRBV2	TRBJ2-1	NA	NA	TGTGCCAGCAGTGAATGGCGGACTTCCTACAATGAGCAGTTCTTC	CASSEWRTSYNEQFF
TRBV25-1	TRBJ1-1	NA	NA	TGTGCCAGCAGTGAATTTTGGGAGGACACTGAAGCTTTCTTT	CASSEFWEDTEAFF
TRBV28	TRBJ2-2	NA	NA	TGTGCCAGCAGCCAAGATAACACCGGGGAGCTGTTTTTT	CASSQDNTGELFF
TRBV19	TRBJ2-7	NA	NA	TGTGCCAGTAAGGTCGCCGCCCGGATCCCGGGCGAGCAGTACTTC	CASKVAARIPGEQYF
TRBV15	TRBJ2-1	NA	NA	TGTGCCACCAGCAGAGATAGGACCGGGGAGCAGTTCTTC	CATSRDRTGEQFF
TRBV27	TRBJ1-6	TRBD1	NA	TGTGCCAGCGGAGTCACAGGGGCAATAATGGGTAATTCACCCCTCCACTTT	CASGVTGAIMGNSPLHF
TRBV5-1	TRBJ2-3	TRBD2	NA	TGCGCCAGCAGCCCGCAGTCGGGAGGATCCACAGATACGCAGTATTTT	CASSPQSGGSTDTQYF
TRBV6-1	TRBJ2-5	NA	NA	TGTGCCAGCAGTGATTTGTTTGGGGAGACCCAGTACTTC	CASSDLFGETQYF
TRBV28	TRBJ2-7	TRBD2	once	TGTGCCAGCAGTGAACTTAGCGGGAGGGGGCACGAGCAGTACTTC	CASSELSGRGHEQYF
TRBV27	TRBJ1-2	NA	NA	TGTGCCAGCAGCCGATGGGGGGTAGGGGACTATGGCTACACCTTC	CASSRWGVGDYGYTF
TRBV2	TRBJ2-7	NA	once	TGTGCCAGCAGGAAGGGCCAGGGTAGGTACGAGCAGTACTTC	CASRKGQGRYEQYF
TRBV18	TRBJ2-2	NA	NA	TGTGCCAGCTCACCACGATCCCCCGGGGAGCTGTTTTTT	CASSPRSPGELFF
TRBV30	TRBJ2-7	NA	NA	TGTGCCTGTAATTGGTTGGAATCCTACGAGCAGTACTTC	CACNWLESYEQYF
TRBV14	TRBJ2-1	TRBD2	NA	TGTGCCAGCAGCCATCTGACGGGACTAGCGGGCGACTCCTACAATGAGCAGTTCTTC	CASSHLTGLAGDSYNEQFF
TRBV11-2	TRBJ1-5	NA	few	TGTGCCAGCAGCCTAAACATCGACAGCAATCAGCCCCAGCATTTT	CASSLNIDSNQPQHF
TRBV28	TRBJ1-6	NA	NA	TGTGCCAGCAGTTTCTCCTTCCGGGACCTTAATTCACCCCTCCACTTT	CASSFSFRDLNSPLHF
TRBV28	TRBJ2-1	TRBD1	NA	TGTGCCAGCAGTTTGATCAGGGACAGTGGATACAATGAGCAGTTCTTC	CASSLIRDSGYNEQFF
TRBV6-5	TRBJ1-2	NA	NA	TGTGCCAGCAGACTAATGCCGGACAGATATGGCTACACCTTC	CASRLMPDRYGYTF
TRBV19	TRBJ1-2	NA	NA	TGTGCCAGTATTGACACGGCGGGTGGTGGCTACACCTTC	CASIDTAGGGYTF
TRBV28	TRBJ2-1	NA	NA	TGTGCCAGCAATGGAAGAGGGAGAGCCTACAATGAGCAGTTCTTC	CASNGRGRAYNEQFF
TRBV28	TRBJ1-6	NA	NA	TGTGCCAGCAGTCCTTTAGCTTATTCACCCCTCCACTTT	CASSPLAYSPLHF
TRBV4-2	TRBJ2-7	TRBD2	NA	TGTGCCAGCAGCCCACAGGGACTAGCGGGAGGCTCCTCCTACGAGCAGTACTTC	CASSPQGLAGGSSYEQYF
TRBV28	TRBJ1-1	NA	NA	TGTGCCAGCAGTTTTCAGAAGCACACTGAAGCTTTCTTT	CASSFQKHTEAFF
TRBV13	TRBJ1-1	NA	NA	TGTGCCAGCAGCCCGGTGCCCAACACTGAAGCTTTCTTT	CASSPVPNTEAFF
TRBV14	TRBJ1-4	TRBD1	NA	TGTGCCAGCAGCCAAGATCCCCAGGGGGTGAATGAAAAACTGTTTTTT	CASSQDPQGVNEKLFF
TRBV19	TRBJ1-6	NA	NA	TGTGCCAGTAGTGGGATCGGGGGTTTCGATAATTCACCCCTCCACTTT	CASSGIGGFDNSPLHF
TRBV28	TRBJ2-1	NA	once	TGTGCCAGCAGTTTGCAGGGGCTAAGGTACAATGAGCAGTTCTTC	CASSLQGLRYNEQFF